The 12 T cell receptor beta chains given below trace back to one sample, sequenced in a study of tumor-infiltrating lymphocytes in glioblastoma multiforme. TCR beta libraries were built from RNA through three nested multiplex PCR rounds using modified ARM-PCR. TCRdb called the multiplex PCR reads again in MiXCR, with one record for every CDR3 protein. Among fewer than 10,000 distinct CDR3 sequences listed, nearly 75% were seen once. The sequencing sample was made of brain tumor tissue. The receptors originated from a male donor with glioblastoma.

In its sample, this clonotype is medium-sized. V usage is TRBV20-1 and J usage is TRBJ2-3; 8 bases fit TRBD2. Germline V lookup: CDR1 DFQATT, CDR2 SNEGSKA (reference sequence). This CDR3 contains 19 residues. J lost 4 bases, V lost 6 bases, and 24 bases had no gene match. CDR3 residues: CSARPQFGGGRIMPDTQYF. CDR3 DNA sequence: TGCAGTGCCCGCCCTCAGTTCGGGGGCGGGAGGATCATGCCAGATACGCAGTATTTT.

In DNA form, the CDR3 reads TGCGCCAGCAGCCAGAAACAGGGGTCCCTGGAATCGGATGGCTACACCTTC. This codes for CASSQKQGSLESDGYTF. The chain carries TRBV4-1 and TRBJ1-2; 7 bases are shared with TRBD1. The V gene's germline CDR1 is MGHRA and CDR2 YSYEKL. After removal of 3 bases from V and 6 bases from J, the junction contained 16 bases not matched to a gene. The CDR3 runs to 17 residues.

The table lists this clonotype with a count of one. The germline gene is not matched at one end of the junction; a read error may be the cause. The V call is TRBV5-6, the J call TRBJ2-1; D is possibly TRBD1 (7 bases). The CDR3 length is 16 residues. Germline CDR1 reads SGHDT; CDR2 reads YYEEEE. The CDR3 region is CASSLWGDSSYNEQFF. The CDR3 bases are TGTGCTAGCAGCTTGTGGGGGGACAGTTCCTACAATGAGCAGTTCTTC. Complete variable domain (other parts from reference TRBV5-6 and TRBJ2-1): DAGVTQSPTHLIKTRGQQVTLRCSPKSGHDTVSWYQQALGQGPQFIFQYYEEEERQRGNFPDRFSGHQFPNYSSELNVNALLLGDSALYLCASSLWGDSSYNEQFFGPGTRLTVL.

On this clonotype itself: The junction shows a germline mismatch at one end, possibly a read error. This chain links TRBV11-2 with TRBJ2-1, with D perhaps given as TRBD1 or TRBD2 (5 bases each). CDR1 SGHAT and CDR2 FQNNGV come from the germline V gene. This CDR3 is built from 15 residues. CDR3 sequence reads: CVSSYGARGLNEQFF. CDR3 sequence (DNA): TGTGTCAGCAGCTATGGGGCTCGCGGGTTAAATGAGCAGTTCTTT.

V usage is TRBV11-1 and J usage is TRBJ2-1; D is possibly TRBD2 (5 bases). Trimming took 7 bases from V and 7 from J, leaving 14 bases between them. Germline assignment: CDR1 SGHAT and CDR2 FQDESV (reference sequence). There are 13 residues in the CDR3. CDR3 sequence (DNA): TGTGCCAGCACCTGGGAAGTAGCGAATGAGCAGTTCTTC. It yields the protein CASTWEVANEQFF.

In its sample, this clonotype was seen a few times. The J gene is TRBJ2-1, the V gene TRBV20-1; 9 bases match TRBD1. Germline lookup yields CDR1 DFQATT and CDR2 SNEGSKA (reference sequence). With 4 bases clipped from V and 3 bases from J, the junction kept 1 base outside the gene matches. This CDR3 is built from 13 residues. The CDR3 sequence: CSATGQGYNEQFF. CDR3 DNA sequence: TGCAGTGCTACGGGACAGGGCTACAATGAGCAGTTCTTC.

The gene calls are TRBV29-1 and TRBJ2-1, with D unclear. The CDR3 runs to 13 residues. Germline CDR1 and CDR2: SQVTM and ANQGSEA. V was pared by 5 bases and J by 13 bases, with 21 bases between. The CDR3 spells CSVHAITGTEQFF. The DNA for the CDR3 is TGCAGCGTTCACGCGATTACTGGTACTGAACAGTTCTTC.

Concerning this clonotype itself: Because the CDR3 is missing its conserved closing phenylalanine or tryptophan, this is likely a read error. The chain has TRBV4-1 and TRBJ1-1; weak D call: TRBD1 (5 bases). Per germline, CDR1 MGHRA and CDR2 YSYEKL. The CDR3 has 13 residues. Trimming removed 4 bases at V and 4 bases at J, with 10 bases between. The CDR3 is CASSRGQSTEAFC. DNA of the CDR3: TGCGCCAGCAGCCGCGGACAATCCACTGAAGCTTTCTGT.

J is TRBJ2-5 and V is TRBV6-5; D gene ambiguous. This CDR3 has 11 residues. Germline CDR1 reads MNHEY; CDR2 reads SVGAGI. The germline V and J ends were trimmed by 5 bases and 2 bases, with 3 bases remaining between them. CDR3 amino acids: CASSRQETQYF. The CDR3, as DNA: TGTGCCAGCAGTAGGCAAGAGACCCAGTACTTC.

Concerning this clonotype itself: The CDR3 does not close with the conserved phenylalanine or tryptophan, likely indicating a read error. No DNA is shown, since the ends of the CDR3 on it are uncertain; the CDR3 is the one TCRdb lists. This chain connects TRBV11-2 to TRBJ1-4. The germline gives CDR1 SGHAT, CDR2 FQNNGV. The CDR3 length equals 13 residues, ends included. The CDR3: CASSPGSRGETVL.

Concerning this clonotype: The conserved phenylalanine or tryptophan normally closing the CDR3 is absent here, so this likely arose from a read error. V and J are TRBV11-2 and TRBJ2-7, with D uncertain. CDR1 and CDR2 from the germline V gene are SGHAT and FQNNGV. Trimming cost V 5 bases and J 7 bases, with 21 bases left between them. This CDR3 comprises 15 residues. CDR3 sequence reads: CASSAWYGAGEEQYL. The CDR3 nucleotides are TGTGCCAGCAGCGCTTGGTACGGCGCTGGGGAAGAGCAGTACCTC.

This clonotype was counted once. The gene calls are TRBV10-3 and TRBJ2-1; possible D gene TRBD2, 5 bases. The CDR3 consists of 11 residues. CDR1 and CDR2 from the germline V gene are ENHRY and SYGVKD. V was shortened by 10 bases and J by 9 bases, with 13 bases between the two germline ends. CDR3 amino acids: CATSEGSEQFF. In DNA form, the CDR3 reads TGTGCCACCAGCGAGGGCAGTGAGCAGTTCTTC.